This T cell receptor (beta chain) came from a study of shared clonotypes between healthy human individuals. Study-wide results and limits: Memory subsets generally showed lower estimated richness than naive subsets. Relative to their counterparts shared across all four donors, non-shared clonotypes exhibited diminished generation probabilities.

CDR3 length: 13 amino acids. Germline V CDR1 and CDR2: MNHNS, SASEGT. Trimming cost V 2 bases and J 6 bases, with 7 bases left between them. Naive-designated CD8 cells lacked CD45RO, were positively enriched for CCR7, and omitted terminally differentiated effector memory CD45RA+ cells. To note about this clone: Its antigen is not identified.

Using 200 ng DNA, 30,000 or so T cell genomes, the sorted-subset replicate PCRs were run. How the authors handled the data: Quality scores were absent from the junction-only immunoSEQ sequences, so filtering differed. Measured with immunoSEQ multiplex PCR; TCRdb has only the in-frame clones, and not every one. V, J and clone size were drawn from that table, and D and trimming were deduced from the DNA. The sample lists approximately 1.9 million clones, roughly 95% occurring once. The source material was naive CD8+ T cells from PBMCs. The sequence derives from a man younger than 35 in good health. Some clones in this sample may be carry-over from other donors' samples. The chain has TRBV6-1 and TRBJ2-2, with D unclear. The CDR3 protein is CASSEKRSGELFF. Here the CDR3 DNA reads TGTGCCAGCAGTGAAAAAAGATCCGGGGAGCTGTTTTTT.